The 12 T cell receptor beta chains reported below all come from one sample, sequenced in a study of blood T cell repertoires in COVID-19. Generated by immunoSEQ multiplex PCR, the TCRdb table keeps only in-frame clones and is missing some. In the table there are hundreds of thousands of clones, over 80% of which are singletons. Material: peripheral blood. The receptors derive from a woman aged 40 to 55 who had recovered from COVID-19.

This clone came up once. The chain has TRBV4-1 and TRBJ2-5, with D perhaps matching TRBD2 (6 bases). This CDR3 is 13 amino acids long. From germline, CDR1 is MGHRA and CDR2 YSYEKL. Trimming took off 1 base at V and 5 bases at J, with 8 bases between the two ends. The chain's CDR3 is CASSQVGGETQYF. In DNA, the CDR3 is TGCGCCAGCAGCCAAGTAGGAGGGGAGACCCAGTACTTC.

V usage is TRBV7-6 and J usage is TRBJ1-4; 8 positions agree with TRBD1. Germline assignment: CDR1 SGHVS and CDR2 FNYEAQ. V shed 4 bases, J shed 8 bases, and the junction held 9 bases outside the gene matches. CDR3 length equals 15 residues. The CDR3 nucleotides read TGTGCCAGCAGCTGGGGGACAGGTCTCGGCGAAAAACTGTTTTTT. Translated: CASSWGTGLGEKLFF.

J is TRBJ2-1 and V is TRBV27; TRBD2 matches 9 bases. The germline gives CDR1 MNHEY, CDR2 SMNVEV (reference sequence). V lost 6 bases to trimming and J lost 2 bases; unmatched junction nucleotides: 17. The CDR3 totals 19 residues. CDR3 loop: CASSPHRQPLAGTYNEQFF. The CDR3 nucleotides read TGTGCCAGCAGCCCCCACAGGCAACCCCTAGCGGGAACCTACAATGAGCAGTTCTTC.

The chain has TRBV5-6 and TRBJ2-1, with TRBD2 as a possible D gene (6 bases). The V end was cut by 0 bases, the J end by 4 bases, with 8 bases between. This CDR3 has 14 residues. Germline V lookup: CDR1 SGHDT, CDR2 YYEEEE. The CDR3 is CASSLAAGYNEQFF. The CDR3 DNA is TGTGCCAGCAGCTTGGCCGCGGGGTACAATGAGCAGTTCTTC.

The genes are TRBV7-6 and TRBJ2-5; a possible D gene is TRBD2 (6 bases). The CDR3 is 13 amino acids. V gave up 7 bases and J gave up 4 bases, with 13 bases separating them. Germline lookup yields CDR1 SGHVS and CDR2 FNYEAQ. This CDR3 reads CASTTGVAETQYF. The CDR3 DNA is TGTGCCAGCACCACGGGGGTAGCAGAGACCCAGTACTTC. Combining the CDR3 with reference TRBV7-6 and TRBJ2-5 gives the whole variable domain GAGVSQSPRYKVTKRGQDVALRCDPISGHVSLYWYRQALGQGPEFLTYFNYEAQQDKSGLPNDRFSAERPEGSISTLTIQRTEQRDSAMYRCASTTGVAETQYFGPGTRLLVL.

The chain combines TRBV5-4 with TRBJ2-1, with TRBD2 identical over 11 bases. The V gene's germline CDR1 is SGHNT and CDR2 YYREEE (reference sequence). The CDR3 covers 16 residues. Trimming took 4 bases from V and 7 from J; bases not matched to a gene: 10. CDR3 sequence: CASSLVAGGPENEQFF. CDR3 nucleotides: TGTGCCAGCAGCCTTGTAGCGGGGGGGCCAGAAAATGAGCAGTTCTTC.

V usage is TRBV5-8 and J usage is TRBJ2-3, with unresolved D. The CDR3 runs to 13 residues. The germline gives CDR1 SGHTS, CDR2 YDEGEE. Deletions cut 0 bases from V and 2 bases from J, with 4 bases between. CDR3 coding DNA: TGTGCCAGCAGCTTGGCTCCCACAGATACGCAGTATTTT. Its protein is CASSLAPTDTQYF.

Details on this clone: Other DNA sequences from this sample encode an identical CDR3 as well. J is TRBJ2-5 and V is TRBV12-5; D remains unclear. Germline V lookup: CDR1 LGHNT, CDR2 FRNRAP. Trimming removed 1 base at V and 4 bases at J, with 4 bases between. There are 12 residues in the CDR3. The CDR3 bases are TGTGCTAGTGGTTTGGGGGCAGAGACCCAGTACTTC. As protein: CASGLGAETQYF. Together with reference TRBV12-5 and TRBJ2-5, the CDR3 gives the full variable domain: DARVTQTPRHKVTEMGQEVTMRCQPILGHNTVFWYRQTMMQGLELLAYFRNRAPLDDSGMPKDRFSAEMPDATLATLKIQPSEPRDSAVYFCASGLGAETQYFGPGTRLLVL.

V and J are TRBV5-1 and TRBJ2-2; D unresolved. CDR3 length: 16 amino acids. Germline V CDR1 and CDR2: SGHRS, YFSETQ. The V gene lost 2 bases and the J gene lost 0 bases, with 11 bases spanning the gap. CDR3 sequence: CASSFLVQSNTGELFF. DNA of the CDR3: TGCGCCAGCAGCTTTCTAGTGCAGTCGAACACCGGGGAGCTGTTTTTT. Drawing the rest from reference TRBV5-1 and TRBJ2-2, the complete variable domain is KAGVTQTPRYLIKTRGQQVTLSCSPISGHRSVSWYQQTPGQGLQFLFEYFSETQRNKGNFPGRFSGRQFSNSRSEMNVSTLELGDSALYLCASSFLVQSNTGELFFGEGSRLTVL.

The chain uses TRBV10-2 and TRBJ1-3, with D possibly being TRBD1 (5 bases). This CDR3 contains 14 residues. The germline gives CDR1 WSHSY, CDR2 SAAADI. V lost 5 bases and J 4 bases, leaving 12 bases between the germline ends. The CDR3 nucleotides are TGCGCCAGCAGTTTCCCAGGGTACGGAAACACCATATATTTT. Translated: CASSFPGYGNTIYF.

The chain employs TRBV7-9 and TRBJ2-5, with a possible D match to TRBD1 (6 bases). Per germline, CDR1 SEHNR and CDR2 FQNEAQ (reference sequence). Trimming cost V 6 bases and J 5 bases, with 10 bases left between them. The CDR3 sequence is 12 residues long. CDR3 bases: TGTGCCAGCAGATTCAGGGGCGAGACCCAGTACTTC. Its protein is CASRFRGETQYF.

This chain joins TRBV4-2 and TRBJ2-4; 9 bases fit TRBD2. The CDR3 has 16 amino acids. Germline loops: CDR1 LGHNA, CDR2 YNFKEQ. V shed 1 base and J 6 bases; nucleotides not matched to a gene: 7. The DNA of the CDR3 is TGTGCCAGCAGCCAAGTGGCGGGGGGGCTGCCAAACATTCAGTACTTC. Protein: CASSQVAGGLPNIQYF.